A selection of T cell receptor beta chains follows, all from one sample in a study of OX40 agonist ivuxolimab in advanced cancers. The table came from immunoSEQ multiplex PCR; TCRdb's copy has only in-frame clones and leaves some out. The profile shows about 48,000 clones, 75% to 90% of them singletons. Sample: CD4+ or CD8+ T cells sorted from blood, taken in a trial of the OX40 agonist ivuxolimab. These receptors came from an adult with an advanced solid tumor such as melanoma, head and neck, liver or kidney cancer. The CDR3 runs from the conserved cysteine through the conserved F or W. The D gene is left open where the match is weak. Clone size is stated in some rows and not others, as once, few, many or a class when expanded.

>TRBJ2-5|.|14|.|TRBV27
CASSLFGDHETQYF
TGTGCCAGCAGTTTATTCGGGGATCACGAGACCCAGTACTTC
>TRBJ1-1|TRBD1|16|.|TRBV19
CASSTWTGGMKPEAFF
TGTGCCAGTAGTACCTGGACAGGGGGCATGAAGCCTGAAGCTTTCTTT
>TRBJ2-1|TRBD2|18|.|TRBV7-3
CASSLTVGGGSLGNEQFF
TGTGCCAGCAGCTTAACGGTGGGTGGCGGGAGCCTCGGCAATGAGCAGTTCTTC
>TRBJ2-1|TRBD2|16|once|TRBV25-1
CASTPGLAISWNEQFF
TGTGCCAGCACCCCGGGACTAGCGATTTCCTGGAATGAGCAGTTCTTC
>TRBJ2-5|TRBD1|18|.|TRBV9
CASSAPFTGEVVQETQYF
TGTGCCAGCAGCGCCCCGTTTACAGGGGAAGTAGTTCAAGAGACCCAGTACTTC
>TRBJ1-2|.|16|.|TRBV5-4
CASSLAGRQLDYGYTF
TGTGCCAGCAGCTTGGCCGGGAGGCAATTGGACTATGGCTACACCTTC
>TRBJ2-7|.|16|.|TRBV11-2
CASSSWGGTRAYEQYF
TGTGCCAGCAGCTCCTGGGGGGGGACAAGGGCCTACGAGCAGTACTTC
>TRBJ1-2|.|16|.|TRBV4-1
CASSQDPRTPNYGYTF
TGCGCCAGCAGCCAAGATCCGCGGACACCGAACTATGGCTACACCTTC
>TRBJ1-2|.|13|.|TRBV13
CASSSYADYGYTF
TGTGCCAGCAGCTCGTATGCGGACTATGGCTACACCTTC
>TRBJ2-3|TRBD2|16|.|TRBV9
CASSASSGRNTDTQYF
TGTGCCAGCAGCGCTAGTAGCGGGAGGAACACAGATACGCAGTATTTT
>TRBJ2-1|TRBD2|15|.|TRBV25-1
CASSESPRGGHEQFF
TGTGCCAGCAGTGAATCCCCTCGGGGGGGGCATGAGCAGTTCTTC
>TRBJ2-7|.|13|once|TRBV9
CASSVGSGFEQYF
TGTGCCAGCAGCGTAGGTTCAGGGTTCGAGCAGTACTTC
>TRBJ2-7|.|15|.|TRBV30
CAWSVGLLSSYEQYF
TGTGCCTGGAGTGTCGGGCTCTTGAGCTCCTACGAGCAGTACTTC
>TRBJ1-4|.|14|.|TRBV15
CATSRGGLNEKLFF
TGTGCCACCAGCAGAGGGGGGCTTAATGAAAAACTGTTTTTT
>TRBJ2-3|.|14|once|TRBV9
CASSNLIGEDTQYF
TGTGCCAGCAGCAACCTTATAGGGGAGGATACGCAGTATTTT
>TRBJ2-3|TRBD1|17|.|TRBV27
CASSDPTGVRVPDTQYF
TGTGCCAGCAGCGACCCAACAGGGGTGCGCGTCCCAGATACGCAGTATTTT
>TRBJ2-2|.|14|.|TRBV7-9
CASSSPGYTGELFF
TGTGCCAGCAGCTCGCCCGGGTACACCGGGGAGCTGTTTTTT
>TRBJ2-7|.|14|.|TRBV27
CASSPGTHGNEQYF
TGTGCCAGCAGTCCAGGGACTCACGGCAACGAGCAGTACTTC
>TRBJ2-1|TRBD2|15|once|TRBV27
CASRYGGSRYNEQFF
TGTGCCAGCAGATACGGGGGGTCGAGGTACAATGAGCAGTTCTTC
>TRBJ2-4|.|17|.|TRBV28
CASSSPRAGVAKNIQYF
TGTGCCAGCAGTTCCCCCAGGGCAGGCGTAGCCAAAAACATTCAGTACTTC
>TRBJ2-1|.|15|.|TRBV6-6
CASSYFESSYNEQFF
TGTGCCAGCAGTTACTTCGAGAGCTCCTACAATGAGCAGTTCTTC
>TRBJ1-1|.|15|few|TRBV4-2
CASSQEEGPYTEAFF
TGTGCCAGCAGCCAAGAGGAAGGGCCCTACACTGAAGCTTTCTTT
>TRBJ1-4|.|16|.|TRBV7-9
CASSLVRGWSGEKLFF
TGTGCCAGCAGCTTAGTAAGGGGATGGTCAGGTGAAAAACTGTTTTTT
>TRBJ2-7|TRBD2|15|.|TRBV2
CASRGLAGEGLEQYF
TGTGCCAGCAGGGGACTAGCGGGAGAGGGGCTCGAGCAGTACTTC
>TRBJ1-5|.|12|once|TRBV5-4
CASSLGDQPQHF
TGTGCCAGCAGCTTGGGGGATCAGCCCCAGCATTTT